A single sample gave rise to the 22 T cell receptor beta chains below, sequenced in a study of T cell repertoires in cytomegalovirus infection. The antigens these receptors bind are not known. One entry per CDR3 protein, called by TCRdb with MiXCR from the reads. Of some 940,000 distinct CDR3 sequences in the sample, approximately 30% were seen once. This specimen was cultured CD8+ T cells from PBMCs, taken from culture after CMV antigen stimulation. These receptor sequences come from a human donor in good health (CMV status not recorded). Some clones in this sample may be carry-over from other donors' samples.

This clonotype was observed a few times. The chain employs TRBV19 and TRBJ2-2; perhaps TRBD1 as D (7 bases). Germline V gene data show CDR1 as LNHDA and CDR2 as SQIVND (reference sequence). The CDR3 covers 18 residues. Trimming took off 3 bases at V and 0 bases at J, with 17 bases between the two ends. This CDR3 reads CASSISGGSFTNTGELFF. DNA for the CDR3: TGTGCCAGTAGTATCTCAGGGGGGTCCTTTACGAACACCGGGGAGCTGTTTTTT.

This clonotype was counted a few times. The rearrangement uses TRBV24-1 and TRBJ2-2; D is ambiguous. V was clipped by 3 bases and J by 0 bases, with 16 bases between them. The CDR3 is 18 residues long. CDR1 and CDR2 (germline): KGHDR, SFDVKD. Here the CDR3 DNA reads TGTGCCACCAGTGATCCCCCGTTAAGTTTAACGAACACCGGGGAGCTGTTTTTT. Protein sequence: CATSDPPLSLTNTGELFF.

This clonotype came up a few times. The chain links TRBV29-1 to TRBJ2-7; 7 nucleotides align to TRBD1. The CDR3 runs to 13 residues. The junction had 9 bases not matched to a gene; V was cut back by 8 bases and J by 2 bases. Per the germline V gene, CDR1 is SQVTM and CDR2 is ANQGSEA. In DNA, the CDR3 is TGCAGCCTTAGGGTGGGACAGCCCTACGAGCAGTACTTC. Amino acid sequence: CSLRVGQPYEQYF.

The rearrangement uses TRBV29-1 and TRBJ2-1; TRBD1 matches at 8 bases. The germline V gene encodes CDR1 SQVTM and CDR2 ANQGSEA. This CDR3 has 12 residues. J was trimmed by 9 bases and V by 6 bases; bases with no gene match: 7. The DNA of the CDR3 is TGCAGCGTAGGACAGGGATCGAGTGAGCAGTTCTTC. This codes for CSVGQGSSEQFF.

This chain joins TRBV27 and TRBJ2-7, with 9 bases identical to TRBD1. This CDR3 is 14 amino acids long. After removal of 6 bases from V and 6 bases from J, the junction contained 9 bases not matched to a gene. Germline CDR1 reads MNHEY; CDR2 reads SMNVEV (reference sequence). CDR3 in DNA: TGTGCCAGCAGGGTGACAGGGGGAGGAGGCGAGCAGTACGTC. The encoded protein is CASRVTGGGGEQYV.

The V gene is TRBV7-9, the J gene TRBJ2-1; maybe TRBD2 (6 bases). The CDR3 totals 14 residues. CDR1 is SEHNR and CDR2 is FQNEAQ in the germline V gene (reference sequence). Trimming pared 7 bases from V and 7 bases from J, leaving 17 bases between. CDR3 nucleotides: TGTGCCAGCACCTCCTCTAGCGTTGGGAATGAGCAGTTCTTC. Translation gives CASTSSSVGNEQFF.

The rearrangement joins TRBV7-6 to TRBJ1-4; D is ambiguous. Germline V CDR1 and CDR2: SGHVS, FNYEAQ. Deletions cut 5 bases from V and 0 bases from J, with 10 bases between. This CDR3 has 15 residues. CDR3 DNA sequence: TGTGCCAGCAGCCGGAGCATTGCAACTAATGAAAAACTGTTTTTT. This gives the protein CASSRSIATNEKLFF.

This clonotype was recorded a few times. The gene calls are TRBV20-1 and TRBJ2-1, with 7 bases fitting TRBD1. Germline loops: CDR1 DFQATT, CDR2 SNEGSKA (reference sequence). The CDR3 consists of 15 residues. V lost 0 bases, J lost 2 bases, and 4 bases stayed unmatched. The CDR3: CSAREDRLTYNEQFF. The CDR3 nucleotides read TGCAGTGCTAGAGAGGACAGGTTAACCTACAATGAGCAGTTCTTC.

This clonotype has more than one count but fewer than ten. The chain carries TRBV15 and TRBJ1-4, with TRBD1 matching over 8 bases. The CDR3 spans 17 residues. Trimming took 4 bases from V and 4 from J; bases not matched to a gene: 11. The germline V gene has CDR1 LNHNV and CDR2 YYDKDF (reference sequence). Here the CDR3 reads CATSKTADRDFNEKLFF. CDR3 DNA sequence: TGTGCCACCAGCAAGACCGCGGACAGGGATTTTAATGAAAAACTGTTTTTT. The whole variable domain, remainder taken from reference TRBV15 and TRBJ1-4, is DAMVIQNPRYQVTQFGKPVTLSCSQTLNHNVMYWYQQKSSQAPKLLFHYYDKDFNNEADTPDNFQSRRPNTSFCFLDIRSPGLGDTAMYLCATSKTADRDFNEKLFFGSGTQLSVL.

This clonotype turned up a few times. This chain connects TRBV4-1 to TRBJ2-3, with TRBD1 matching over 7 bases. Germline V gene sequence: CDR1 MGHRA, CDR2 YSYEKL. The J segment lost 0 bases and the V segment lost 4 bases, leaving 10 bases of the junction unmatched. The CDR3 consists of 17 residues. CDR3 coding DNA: TGCGCCAGCAGCCTTACCCCGACAGGGATTAGCACAGATACGCAGTATTTT. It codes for CASSLTPTGISTDTQYF.

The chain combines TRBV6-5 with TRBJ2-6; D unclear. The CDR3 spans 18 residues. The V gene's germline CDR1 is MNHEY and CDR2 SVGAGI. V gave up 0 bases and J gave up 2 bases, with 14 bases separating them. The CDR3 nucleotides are TGTGCCAGCAGTTACTCGGCCATACTGATGACTGGGGCCAACGTCCTGACTTTC. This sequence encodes CASSYSAILMTGANVLTF.

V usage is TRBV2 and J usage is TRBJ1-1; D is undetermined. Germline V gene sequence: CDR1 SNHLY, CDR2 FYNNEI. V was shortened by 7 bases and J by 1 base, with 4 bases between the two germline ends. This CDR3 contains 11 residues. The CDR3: CASITNTEAFF. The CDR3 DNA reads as TGTGCCAGCATTACGAACACTGAAGCTTTCTTT.

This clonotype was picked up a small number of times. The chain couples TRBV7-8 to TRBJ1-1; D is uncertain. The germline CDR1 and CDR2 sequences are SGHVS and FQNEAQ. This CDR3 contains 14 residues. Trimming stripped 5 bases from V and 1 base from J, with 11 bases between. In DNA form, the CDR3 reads TGTGCCAGCAGCCCCGGACGGCAGAACACTGAAGCTTTCTTT. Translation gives CASSPGRQNTEAFF.

CDR3 sequence (DNA): TGCGCCAGCAGCGAAACGGGGGGTCCCACTAGGTTGGCTTTCTTT. Translation: CASSETGGPTRLAFF. J is TRBJ1-1 and V is TRBV4-3, with D tentatively TRBD1 (5 bases). Germline V gene sequence: CDR1 LGHNA, CDR2 YSLEER. The CDR3 has 15 amino acids. Trimming removed 5 bases from V and 11 bases from J, with 24 bases in between.

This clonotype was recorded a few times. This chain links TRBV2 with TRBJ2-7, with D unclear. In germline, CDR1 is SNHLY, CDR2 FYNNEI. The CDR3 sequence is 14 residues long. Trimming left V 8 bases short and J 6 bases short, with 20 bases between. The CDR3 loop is CASEYFSGQFEQYF. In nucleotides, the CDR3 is TGTGCCAGCGAATACTTCAGTGGGCAGTTCGAGCAGTACTTC.

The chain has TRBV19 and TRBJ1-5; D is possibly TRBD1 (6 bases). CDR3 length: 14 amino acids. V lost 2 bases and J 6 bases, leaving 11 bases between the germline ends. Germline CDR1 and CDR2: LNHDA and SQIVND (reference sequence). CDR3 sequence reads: CASSISTGSQPQHF. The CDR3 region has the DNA TGTGCCAGTAGTATATCGACAGGTAGTCAGCCCCAGCATTTT.

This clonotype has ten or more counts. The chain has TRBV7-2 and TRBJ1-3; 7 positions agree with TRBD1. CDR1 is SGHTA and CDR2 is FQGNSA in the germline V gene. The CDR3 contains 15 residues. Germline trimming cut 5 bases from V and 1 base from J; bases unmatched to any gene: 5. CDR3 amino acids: CASSTDRASGNTIYF. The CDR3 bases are TGTGCCAGCAGCACAGACAGGGCTTCTGGAAACACCATATATTTT.

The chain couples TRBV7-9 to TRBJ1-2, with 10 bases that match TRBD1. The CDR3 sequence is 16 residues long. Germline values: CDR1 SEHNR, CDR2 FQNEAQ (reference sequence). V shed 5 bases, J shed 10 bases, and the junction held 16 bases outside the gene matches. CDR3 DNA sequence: TGTGCCAGCAGCGATTTAGGGGCGGACAGGGGGGATGACTACACCTTC. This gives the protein CASSDLGADRGDDYTF.

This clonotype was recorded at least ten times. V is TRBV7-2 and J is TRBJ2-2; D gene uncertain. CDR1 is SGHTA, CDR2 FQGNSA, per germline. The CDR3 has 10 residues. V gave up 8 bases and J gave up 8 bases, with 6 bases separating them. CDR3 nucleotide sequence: TGTGCCAGCCTCGCGGGGGAGCTGTTTTTT. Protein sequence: CASLAGELFF.

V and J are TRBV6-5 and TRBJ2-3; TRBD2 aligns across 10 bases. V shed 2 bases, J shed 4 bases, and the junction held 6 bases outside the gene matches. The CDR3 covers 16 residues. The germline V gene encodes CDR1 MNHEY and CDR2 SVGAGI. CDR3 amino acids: CASSYTFSGGADTQYF. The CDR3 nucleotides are TGTGCCAGCAGTTACACCTTCAGCGGGGGGGCAGATACGCAGTATTTT.

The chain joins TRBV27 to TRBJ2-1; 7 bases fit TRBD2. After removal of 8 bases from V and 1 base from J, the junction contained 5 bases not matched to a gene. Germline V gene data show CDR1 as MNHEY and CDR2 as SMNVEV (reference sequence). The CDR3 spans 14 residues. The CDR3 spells CASRMGGSYNEQFF. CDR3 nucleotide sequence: TGTGCCAGCCGAATGGGGGGGTCCTACAATGAGCAGTTCTTC.

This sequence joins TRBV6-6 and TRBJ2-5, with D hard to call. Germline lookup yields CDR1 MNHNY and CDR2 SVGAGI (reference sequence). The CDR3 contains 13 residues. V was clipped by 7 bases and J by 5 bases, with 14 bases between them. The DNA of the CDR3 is TGTGCCAGCACCTTACGGGCCTTGGAGACCCAGTACTTC. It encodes CASTLRALETQYF.